A single sample is the source of the 10 T cell receptor beta chains below, sequenced in a study of Graves' ophthalmopathy and Graves' hyperthyroidism. Researchers took RNA transcripts and amplified TCR beta CDR3 regions from them. Second-round multiplex PCR followed a first-round RT-PCR using HTBI primers. MiXCR was run by TCRdb on the multiplex PCR reads, yielding one entry per CDR3 protein. The sample holds over a million distinct CDR3 sequences, roughly 35% seen once. Sequences were obtained from peripheral blood or thyroid tissue (not recorded which). The receptors here all came from an adult man with Graves' hyperthyroidism.

This clonotype was counted a few times. One junction end disagrees with the germline gene, perhaps due to a read error. The CDR3 coding sequence is TGTGCTAGCAGTTACTCGAGAATCTATAGCCTTGGCTACACCTTC. Its protein is CASSYSRIYSLGYTF. J is TRBJ1-2 and V is TRBV6-6; D is unclear. Germline V CDR1 and CDR2: MNHNY, SVGAGI (reference sequence). The CDR3 is 15 amino acids.

Turning to this clonotype: At one boundary the junction diverges from the germline segment, which might be a read error. The chain has TRBV30 and TRBJ2-5; no clear D gene. The CDR3 sequence is 12 residues long. CDR1 is GTSNPN, CDR2 SVGIG, per germline (reference sequence). CDR3 in amino acids: CAWTLDQEAQYF. The CDR3 region has the DNA TGTGCCTGGACTTTAGACCAAGAGGCCCAGTACTTC.

The chain is built from TRBV28 and TRBJ1-2; 9 positions match TRBD1. Germline V gene lookup returns CDR1 MDHEN and CDR2 SYDVKM. The V and J ends lost 2 bases and 6 bases, in that order; junction bases with no gene match: 7. This CDR3 contains 15 residues. DNA of the CDR3: TGTGCCAGCAGTTTAACAGGGGGCGAGAAAGATGGCTACACCTTC. Translation gives CASSLTGGEKDGYTF.

This clonotype was seen a few times. V is TRBV5-1 and J is TRBJ1-4; no firm D call. Trimming removed 4 bases from V and 6 bases from J, with 22 bases in between. The germline gives CDR1 SGHRS, CDR2 YFSETQ. The CDR3 runs 17 residues. CDR3 in DNA: TGCGCCAGCAGCATTGGGCGGCTCCGTACCACCCATGAAAAACTGTTTTTT. Its protein is CASSIGRLRTTHEKLFF.

The chain links TRBV10-3 to TRBJ1-5, with a tentative D call TRBD1 (5 bases). Trimming took 0 bases from V and 7 from J, leaving 13 bases between them. Germline lookup yields CDR1 ENHRY and CDR2 SYGVKD. This CDR3 contains 15 residues. CDR3 residues: CAISESRGERQPQHF. CDR3 sequence (DNA): TGTGCCATCAGTGAGTCGAGGGGTGAGCGCCAGCCCCAGCATTTT.

This clonotype has just a few counts. This rearrangement joins TRBV14 to TRBJ2-7; 9 nucleotides agree with TRBD1. With 5 bases clipped from V and 7 bases from J, the junction kept 12 bases outside the gene matches. This CDR3 is 15 amino acids long. Germline lookup yields CDR1 SGHDN and CDR2 FVKESK. DNA for the CDR3: TGTGCCAGCAGCGAGGGACAGGGCTTTATTGATGAGCAGTACTTC. Translation gives CASSEGQGFIDEQYF.

This clonotype was observed a handful of times. The CDR3 DNA sequence: TGTGCCAGCAGCTTACCGACAGGCCTCAACTATGGCTACACCTTC. Its translation is CASSLPTGLNYGYTF. This chain joins TRBV7-8 and TRBJ1-2; D perhaps matches TRBD1 (6 bases). The CDR3 spans 15 residues. From germline, CDR1 is SGHVS and CDR2 FQNEAQ. Deletions cut 2 bases from V and 2 bases from J, with 12 bases between.

The V and J genes are TRBV2 and TRBJ2-7; possible D gene TRBD1, 5 bases. The V and J ends lost 6 bases and 6 bases respectively, with 24 bases between them. Germline CDR1 is SNHLY and CDR2 is FYNNEI. The CDR3 contains 16 residues. Here the CDR3 DNA reads TGTGCCAGCAGCTCAAAGCCTTTAAGGGGAACTTCCGAGCAGTACTTC. As protein: CASSSKPLRGTSEQYF.

As concerns this clonotype: A much more abundant neighbour one base away suggests this may be a read error. The gene calls are TRBV20-1 and TRBJ2-7; D gene ambiguous. Trimming removed 3 bases at V and 2 bases at J, with 8 bases between. CDR3 size: 12 residues. In germline, CDR1 is DFQATT, CDR2 SNEGSKA (reference sequence). CDR3 DNA sequence: TGCAGTGCTAGGGGCATCACCTACGAGCAGTACTTC. The encoded protein is CSARGITYEQYF.

To note about this clonotype: Germline and junction disagree at one end, which may indicate a read error. This sequence joins TRBV7-2 and TRBJ1-5; D call uncertain. This CDR3 comprises 13 residues. Germline V lookup: CDR1 SGHTA, CDR2 FQGNSA. The CDR3, as DNA: TGTGCCAGCAGTTTAGTGACAAGCTTGCCCCAGCATTTT. Translated: CASSLVTSLPQHF.